Detailed here is one TCR beta chain. This sample was taken from a study of T cell changes during pregnancy in multiple sclerosis. The table came from immunoSEQ multiplex PCR; TCRdb's copy has only in-frame clones and leaves some out. The repertoire holds about 85,000 clones, with roughly nine tenths as singletons. Looked up from germline, CDR1 is SEHNR and CDR2 is FQNEAQ (reference sequence). The length of the CDR3 is 15 residues. The trim removed 8 bases at V and 5 bases at J, leaving 7 bases unmatched. This clonotype originated in a female donor with multiple sclerosis, enrolled in a pregnancy study. This chain connects TRBV7-9 to TRBJ1-6, with 9 nucleotides matching TRBD1. The input for sequencing was peripheral blood, taken in the first trimester of pregnancy. Here the CDR3 DNA reads TGTGCCAGCTCCTCCGGGACAGGGAATAATTCACCCCTCCACTTT. It yields the protein CASSSGTGNNSPLHF.